These 21 T cell receptor beta chains share one sample of origin, sequenced in a study of response to subunit inactivated influenza vaccine. MiXCR, run by TCRdb on the RT-PCR reads, gives a single entry per CDR3 protein. The data hold almost 250,000 distinct CDR3 sequences, with 12% observed a single time. This specimen consisted of non-naive T cells sorted from PBMCs, obtained 14 to 15 days before vaccination. The receptors shown here come from a man aged 50 or older who received an inactivated influenza vaccine.

This rearrangement joins TRBV5-5 to TRBJ1-3, with D possibly TRBD1 on 6 matching bases. The CDR3 is made up of 14 amino acids. Germline loops: CDR1 SGHKS, CDR2 YYEKEE (reference sequence). V lost 4 bases and J 4 bases, leaving 12 bases between the germline ends. CDR3: CASSPGVGGNTIYF. CDR3 nucleotides: TGTGCCAGCAGCCCAGGGGTTGGAGGAAACACCATATATTTT.

This clonotype was recorded at least ten times. The chain employs TRBV18 and TRBJ1-1; tentative D call: TRBD1 (5 bases). Trimming took 3 bases from V and 8 from J, leaving 10 bases between them. The V gene's germline CDR1 is KGHSH and CDR2 LQKENI. The CDR3 runs to 12 residues. CDR3 sequence reads: CASSPFKGEAFF. The CDR3 DNA sequence: TGTGCCAGCTCACCTTTCAAGGGGGAAGCTTTCTTT.

J is TRBJ1-2 and V is TRBV11-2; 7 nucleotides match TRBD1. J lost 5 bases, V lost 1 base, and 4 bases had no gene match. The germline CDR1 and CDR2 sequences are SGHAT and FQNNGV. The CDR3 loop spans 14 amino acids. The CDR3 region has the DNA TGTGCCAGCAGCTTAGGGGACAGAAAGTATGGCTACACCTTC. It yields the protein CASSLGDRKYGYTF.

J is TRBJ2-1 and V is TRBV9; D is perhaps TRBD2 (6 bases). This CDR3 is built from 16 residues. Germline V gives CDR1 SGDLS, CDR2 YYNGEE. V was shortened by 1 base and J by 3 bases, with 14 bases between the two germline ends. The CDR3 spells CASSVLSGGVYNEQFF. CDR3 DNA: TGTGCCAGCAGCGTACTTAGCGGAGGGGTCTACAATGAGCAGTTCTTC.

V usage is TRBV27 and J usage is TRBJ2-3; 10 positions match TRBD2. The CDR3 has 18 amino acids. Germline V lookup: CDR1 MNHEY, CDR2 SMNVEV (reference sequence). V trimming: 2 bases; J trimming: 7 bases; junction bases outside the gene matches: 15. The DNA for the CDR3 is TGTGCCAGCAGTTTACGTTCGAGTCCAACAGCGGGGGGGCATACGCAGTATTTT. It yields the protein CASSLRSSPTAGGHTQYF.

This clonotype was seen repeatedly, ten times or more. The chain recombines TRBV5-1 with TRBJ1-1; a weak D match, TRBD1 (6 bases). CDR1 is SGHRS, CDR2 YFSETQ, per germline. The CDR3 spans 14 residues. Deletions cut 5 bases from V and 0 bases from J, with 11 bases between. This CDR3 reads CASSQDSVNTEAFF. CDR3 coding DNA: TGCGCCAGCAGTCAGGACAGCGTGAACACTGAAGCTTTCTTT. The full variable domain, its missing parts supplied by reference TRBV5-1 and TRBJ1-1, is KAGVTQTPRYLIKTRGQQVTLSCSPISGHRSVSWYQQTPGQGLQFLFEYFSETQRNKGNFPGRFSGRQFSNSRSEMNVSTLELGDSALYLCASSQDSVNTEAFFGQGTRLTVV.

The rearrangement links TRBV4-2 to TRBJ1-5, with a tentative D call TRBD1 (6 bases). In germline, CDR1 is LGHNA, CDR2 YNFKEQ. With 4 bases removed from V and 4 bases from J, the gap between germline ends came to 17 bases. The CDR3 loop spans 16 amino acids. The CDR3 DNA reads TGTGCCAGCAGCCGGCTCGGACAGCAGGGGAATCAGCCCCAGCATTTT. This codes for CASSRLGQQGNQPQHF.

This clonotype was recorded a few times. The chain couples TRBV12-3 or TRBV12-4 to TRBJ2-7; D is possibly TRBD2 (5 bases). There are 15 residues in the CDR3. The V end lost 0 bases, the J end lost 3 bases, and 12 bases lay between the germline ends. The chain's CDR3 is CASSLAGRTDYEQYF. The CDR3 DNA sequence: TGTGCCAGCAGTTTAGCAGGAAGGACTGACTACGAGCAGTACTTC.

This clonotype was found many times. V is TRBV2 and J is TRBJ1-1, with D perhaps matching TRBD1 (6 bases). This CDR3 spans 13 amino acids. Germline assignment: CDR1 SNHLY and CDR2 FYNNEI. The V end lost 11 bases, the J end lost 0 bases, and 13 bases lay between the germline ends. Here the CDR3 reads CAGKGDMNTEAFF. Written as DNA, the CDR3 is TGTGCCGGCAAGGGGGATATGAACACTGAAGCTTTCTTT.

This clonotype was observed many times. V is TRBV5-8 and J is TRBJ2-2; no reliable D call. The V and J ends lost 0 bases and 1 base respectively, with 4 bases between them. This CDR3 contains 14 residues. Germline V gene data show CDR1 as SGHTS and CDR2 as YDEGEE. CDR3 DNA: TGTGCCAGCAGCTTGGGAAGGAACACCGGGGAGCTGTTTTTT. Translating gives CASSLGRNTGELFF.

The rearrangement uses TRBV5-1 and TRBJ2-3, with D possibly TRBD2 on 7 matching bases. Germline V gene sequence: CDR1 SGHRS, CDR2 YFSETQ. The V gene lost 3 bases and the J gene lost 6 bases, with 17 bases spanning the gap. This CDR3 has 15 amino acids. The CDR3 DNA reads as TGCGCCAGCAGCTCTGCGGGGGCCCCGACTGATACGCAGTATTTT. Translated: CASSSAGAPTDTQYF.

This clonotype has only a few counts. The chain uses TRBV5-5 and TRBJ2-2; weak D call: TRBD2 (6 bases). This CDR3 is built from 17 residues. V was shortened by 0 bases and J by 2 bases, with 14 bases between the two germline ends. Germline V gene sequence: CDR1 SGHKS, CDR2 YYEKEE (reference sequence). The CDR3 DNA follows: TGTGCCAGCAGCTTGGTCGGACTACCAGTCAACACCGGGGAGCTGTTTTTT. As protein: CASSLVGLPVNTGELFF.

This clonotype has a handful of counts. The V and J genes are TRBV18 and TRBJ1-1; 10 nucleotides agree with TRBD1. CDR3 length: 13 residues. The V and J ends lost 4 bases and 7 bases, in that order; junction bases with no gene match: 3. Germline V gene data show CDR1 as KGHSH and CDR2 as LQKENI. CDR3 sequence: CASSRGQGVEAFF. CDR3 coding DNA: TGTGCCAGCTCACGCGGACAGGGGGTTGAAGCTTTCTTT.

The rearrangement uses TRBV29-1 and TRBJ1-2; no definite D call. V was cut by 1 base and J by 4 bases, with 16 bases left in between. CDR1 is SQVTM, CDR2 ANQGSEA, per germline. The CDR3 runs 15 residues. The CDR3 DNA is TGCAGCGTTGAAGGGGTGCAGCCTCCTAGCTATGGCTACACCTTC. Its translation is CSVEGVQPPSYGYTF. Using reference TRBV29-1 and TRBJ1-2 for the parts outside the CDR3, the full variable domain is SAVISQKPSRDICQRGTSLTIQCQVDSQVTMMFWYRQQPGQSLTLIATANQGSEATYESGFVIDKFPISRPNLTFSTLTVSNMSPEDSSIYLCSVEGVQPPSYGYTFGSGTRLTVV.

The chain is built from TRBV20-1 and TRBJ1-2; D gene uncertain. Trimming removed 0 bases at V and 1 base at J, with 9 bases between. This CDR3 is 14 amino acids long. Germline V gene data show CDR1 as DFQATT and CDR2 as SNEGSKA (reference sequence). Written as DNA, the CDR3 is TGCAGTGCTAGAGATTTCAAGTTTAACTATGGCTACACCTTC. Residues: CSARDFKFNYGYTF.

This chain uses TRBV6-2 or TRBV6-3 with TRBJ2-1; TRBD1 agrees at 9 bases. The CDR3 runs 16 residues. V was pared by 2 bases and J by 2 bases, with 4 bases of the junction left unmatched. Looked up from germline, CDR1 is MNHEY and CDR2 is SVGEGT. The CDR3 spells CASSYPRQGAYNEQFF. CDR3 nucleotide sequence: TGTGCCAGCAGTTACCCAAGACAGGGGGCCTACAATGAGCAGTTCTTC.

As concerns this clonotype: With a much larger clone just one base away, this may be a read error. The chain uses TRBV7-9 and TRBJ2-3; 11 positions match TRBD2. V shed 5 bases, J shed 5 bases, and the junction held 12 bases outside the gene matches. Per germline, CDR1 SEHNR and CDR2 FQNEAQ (reference sequence). This CDR3 region has 17 residues. The CDR3 bases are TGTGCCAGCAGCCCTATGAAACCGGGACTAGCGGTAGATACGCAGTATTTT. Its translation is CASSPMKPGLAVDTQYF.

This clonotype was recorded many times. V usage is TRBV12-3 or TRBV12-4 and J usage is TRBJ2-1; unclear D gene. The CDR3 has 14 amino acids. The ends were cut back, 6 bases at V and 0 bases at J, with 9 bases in the middle. CDR3 sequence (DNA): TGTGCCAGCAGCCACGGTAGCTCCTACAATGAGCAGTTCTTC. It translates to CASSHGSSYNEQFF.

The sample holds many counts of this clonotype. This sequence joins TRBV7-9 and TRBJ1-5; the D is unclear. Trimming took off 5 bases at V and 11 bases at J, with 16 bases between the two ends. The CDR3 length is 13 residues. In germline, CDR1 is SEHNR, CDR2 FQNEAQ (reference sequence). The CDR3 sequence is CASSPTGKSAQHF. The CDR3 region has the DNA TGTGCCAGCAGCCCTACGGGCAAAAGCGCCCAGCATTTT.

This clonotype was seen at least ten times. The chain couples TRBV7-8 to TRBJ2-2, with TRBD1 identical over 11 bases. In germline, CDR1 is SGHVS, CDR2 FQNEAQ. J was trimmed by 5 bases and V by 4 bases; bases with no gene match: 6. The CDR3 extends over 16 amino acids. Here the CDR3 reads CASSSSDRGPTGELFF. In DNA, the CDR3 is TGTGCCAGCAGCTCCTCGGACAGGGGGCCGACCGGGGAGCTGTTTTTT.

This rearrangement joins TRBV10-3 to TRBJ1-1; possibly TRBD1 for D (6 bases). In germline, CDR1 is ENHRY, CDR2 SYGVKD. This CDR3 has 13 residues. Trimming took 7 bases from V and 4 from J, leaving 13 bases between them. Here the CDR3 DNA reads TGTGCCATCAATGACCTGGGGGCCACTGAAGCTTTCTTT. It codes for CAINDLGATEAFF.